A single sample gave rise to the 9 T cell receptor beta chains below, sequenced in a study of blood T cell repertoires in COVID-19. Profiled with immunoSEQ multiplex PCR; TCRdb holds only in-frame clones, not every one. Found here are roughly 140,000 clones, more than 80% of them singletons; the top ten hold 7.5% to 9.5%. The material sequenced was peripheral blood. Receptor source: a human donor with acute or convalescent COVID-19. The donor label of this sample is uncertain.

The chain combines TRBV10-2 with TRBJ1-1; D is undetermined. Germline V lookup: CDR1 WSHSY, CDR2 SAAADI. This CDR3 is built from 12 residues. V lost 9 bases, J lost 1 base, and 9 bases lay in between. This chain's CDR3 is CASAFGNTEAFF. The CDR3 DNA reads TGCGCCAGTGCCTTCGGGAACACTGAAGCTTTCTTT.

The J gene is TRBJ2-1, the V gene TRBV7-6, with D possibly TRBD2 on 7 matching bases. This CDR3 is 15 amino acids long. Trimming stripped 5 bases from V and 2 bases from J, with 13 bases between. Germline V CDR1 and CDR2: SGHVS, FNYEAQ. The CDR3 bases are TGTGCCAGCAGCCTCGGGGGGCGACCCTACAATGAGCAGTTCTTC. This sequence encodes CASSLGGRPYNEQFF.

This clone was detected only once. The V call is TRBV6-5, the J call TRBJ1-2; D possibly corresponds to TRBD1 (6 bases). The CDR3 has 13 amino acids. Germline V gives CDR1 MNHEY, CDR2 SVGAGI. The V gene lost 5 bases and the J gene lost 6 bases, with 13 bases spanning the gap. CDR3 DNA: TGTGCCAGCAGTCAAAACAACAGGGATGGCTACACCTTC. It specifies CASSQNNRDGYTF.

This clone was counted only a few times. The sample carries other DNA sequences with the same CDR3. The gene calls are TRBV19 and TRBJ1-6, with 8 positions matching TRBD1. V was clipped by 8 bases and J by 6 bases; unmatched bases: 6. The CDR3 contains 14 residues. The germline CDR1 and CDR2 sequences are LNHDA and SQIVND (reference sequence). In DNA, the CDR3 is TGTGCCAGTGACAGGGGAGAAGGTAATTCACCCCTCCACTTT. Translation gives CASDRGEGNSPLHF. Complete variable domain (other parts from reference TRBV19 and TRBJ1-6): DGGITQSPKYLFRKEGQNVTLSCEQNLNHDAMYWYRQDPGQGLRLIYYSQIVNDFQKGDIAEGYSVSREKKESFPLTVTSAQKNPTAFYLCASDRGEGNSPLHFGNGTRLTVT.

The rearrangement links TRBV7-9 to TRBJ2-7; 7 nucleotides line up with TRBD2. The V gene's germline CDR1 is SEHNR and CDR2 FQNEAQ (reference sequence). V lost 5 bases and J lost 5; bases outside the gene matches: 3. The CDR3 has 12 amino acids. The chain's CDR3 is CASSPGLDEQYF. In nucleotides, the CDR3 is TGTGCCAGCAGCCCTGGACTAGACGAGCAGTACTTC. The full variable domain, rest sourced from reference TRBV7-9 and TRBJ2-7, is DTGVSQNPRHKITKRGQNVTFRCDPISEHNRLYWYRQTLGQGPEFLTYFQNEAQLEKSRLLSDRFSAERPKGSFSTLEIQRTEQGDSAMYLCASSPGLDEQYFGPGTRLTVT.

The chain's CDR3 is CASSESRFGTGGNEQFF. In DNA form, the CDR3 reads TGCGCCAGCAGTGAGTCAAGATTCGGGACAGGGGGAAATGAGCAGTTCTTC. This chain joins TRBV10-1 and TRBJ2-1, with 11 bases identical to TRBD1. This CDR3 has 17 amino acids. The germline CDR1 and CDR2 sequences are WNHNN and SYGVQD (reference sequence). Germline trimming cut 0 bases from V and 7 bases from J; bases unmatched to any gene: 8.

This sequence joins TRBV2 and TRBJ2-1; perhaps TRBD2 as D (6 bases). The germline CDR1 and CDR2 sequences are SNHLY and FYNNEI. The CDR3 covers 12 residues. The germline V and J ends were trimmed by 7 bases and 5 bases, with 9 bases remaining between them. CDR3 DNA: TGTGCCAGCACCGGAGGGAACAATGAGCAGTTCTTC. Its protein is CASTGGNNEQFF.

The V call is TRBV18, the J call TRBJ1-2, with TRBD1 identical over 11 bases. The CDR3 covers 17 residues. Germline V gene data show CDR1 as KGHSH and CDR2 as LQKENI. Trimming took 6 bases from V and 4 from J; bases not matched to a gene: 13. CDR3 region: CASSLRTGGIVGYGYTF. Here the CDR3 DNA reads TGTGCCAGCTCCCTAAGGACAGGGGGCATCGTAGGCTATGGCTACACCTTC.

This clone was counted once. The CDR3 is CASSIIRGLGQPQHF. The CDR3 nucleotides read TGTGCCAGTAGTATCATCAGGGGCCTAGGTCAGCCCCAGCATTTT. The rearrangement uses TRBV19 and TRBJ1-5; D is possibly TRBD1 (6 bases). Germline CDR1 LNHDA, CDR2 SQIVND (reference sequence). The CDR3 sequence is 15 residues long. V lost 3 bases and J lost 6, with 15 bases in between.